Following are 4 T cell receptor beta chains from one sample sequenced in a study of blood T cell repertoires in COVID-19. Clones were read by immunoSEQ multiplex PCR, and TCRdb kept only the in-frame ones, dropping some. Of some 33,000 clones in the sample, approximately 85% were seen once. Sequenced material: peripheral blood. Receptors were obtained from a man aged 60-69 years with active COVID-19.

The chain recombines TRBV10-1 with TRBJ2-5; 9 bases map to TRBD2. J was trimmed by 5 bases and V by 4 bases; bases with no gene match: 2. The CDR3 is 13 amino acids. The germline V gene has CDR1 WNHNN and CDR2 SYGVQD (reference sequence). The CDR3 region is CASSASGIETQYF. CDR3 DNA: TGCGCCAGCAGTGCTAGCGGGATCGAGACCCAGTACTTC.

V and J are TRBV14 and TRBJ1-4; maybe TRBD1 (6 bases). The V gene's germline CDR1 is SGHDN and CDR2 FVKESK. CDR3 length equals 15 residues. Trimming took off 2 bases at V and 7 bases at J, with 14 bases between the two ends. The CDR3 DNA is TGTGCCAGCAGCCAAAGAGTCCAGGGGAGTGAAAAACTGTTTTTT. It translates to CASSQRVQGSEKLFF.

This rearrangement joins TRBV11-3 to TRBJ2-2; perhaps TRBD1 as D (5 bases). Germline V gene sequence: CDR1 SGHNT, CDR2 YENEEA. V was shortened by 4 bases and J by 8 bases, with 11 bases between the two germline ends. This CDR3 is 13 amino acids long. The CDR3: CASSWTPWGELFF. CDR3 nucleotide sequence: TGTGCCAGCAGCTGGACACCGTGGGGGGAGCTGTTTTTT.

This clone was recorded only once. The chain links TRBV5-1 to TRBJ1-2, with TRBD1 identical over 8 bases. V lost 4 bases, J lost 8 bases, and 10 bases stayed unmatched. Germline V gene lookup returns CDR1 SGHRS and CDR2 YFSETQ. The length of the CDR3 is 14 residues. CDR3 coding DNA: TGCGCCAGCAGCCCCGGACAGGGCCTCGGCGGCTACACCTTC. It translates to CASSPGQGLGGYTF.